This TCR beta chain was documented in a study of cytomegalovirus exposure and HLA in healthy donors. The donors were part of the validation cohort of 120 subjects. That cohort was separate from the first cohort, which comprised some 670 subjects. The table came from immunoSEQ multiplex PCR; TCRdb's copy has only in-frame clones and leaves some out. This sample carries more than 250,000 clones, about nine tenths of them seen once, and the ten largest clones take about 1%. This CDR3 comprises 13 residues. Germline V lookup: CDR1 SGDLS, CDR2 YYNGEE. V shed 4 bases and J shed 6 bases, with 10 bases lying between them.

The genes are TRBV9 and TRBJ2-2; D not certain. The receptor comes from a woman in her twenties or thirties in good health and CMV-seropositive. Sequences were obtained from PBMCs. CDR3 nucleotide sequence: TGTGCCAGCAGCTTCGCCCCGTCCGGGGAGCTGTTTTTT. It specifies CASSFAPSGELFF.